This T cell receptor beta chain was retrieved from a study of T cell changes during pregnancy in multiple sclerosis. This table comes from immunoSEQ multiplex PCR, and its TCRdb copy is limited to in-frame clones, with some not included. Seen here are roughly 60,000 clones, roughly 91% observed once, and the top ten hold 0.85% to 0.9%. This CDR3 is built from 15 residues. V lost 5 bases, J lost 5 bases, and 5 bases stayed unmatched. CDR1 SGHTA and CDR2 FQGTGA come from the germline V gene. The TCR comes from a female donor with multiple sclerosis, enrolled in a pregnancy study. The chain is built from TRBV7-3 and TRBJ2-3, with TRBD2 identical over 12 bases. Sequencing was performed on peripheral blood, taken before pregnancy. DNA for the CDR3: TGTGCCAGCAGCCAAACTAGCGGGGGGCGAGATACGCAGTATTTT. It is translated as CASSQTSGGRDTQYF.